These 30 T cell receptor beta chains share one sample of origin, sequenced in a study of control samples from healthy donors and cancer patients. Repertoires were generated with immunoSEQ multiplex PCR, while TCRdb's copy carries only in-frame clones and drops some. Among over 100,000 clones listed, about 91% were seen once. Sequencing input: blood. Receptors were obtained from a woman aged 18-29 years in good health.

This clone was recorded a few times. The chain couples TRBV2 to TRBJ1-5, with a weak D call TRBD1 (6 bases). V was trimmed by 6 bases and J by 5 bases, leaving 14 bases between them. The CDR3 extends over 14 amino acids. Germline-derived CDR1 and CDR2 are SNHLY and FYNNEI. The CDR3 DNA is TGTGCCAGCAGAGAACAGGGTCAGCATCAGCCCCAGCATTTT. This gives the protein CASREQGQHQPQHF.

This chain uses TRBV27 with TRBJ1-6; D not certain. There are 12 residues in the CDR3. The V end lost 3 bases, the J end lost 11 bases, and 8 bases lay between the germline ends. Germline V lookup: CDR1 MNHEY, CDR2 SMNVEV (reference sequence). The CDR3 loop is CASSFVGAPLHF. The DNA for the CDR3 is TGTGCCAGCAGTTTCGTCGGCGCACCCCTCCACTTT.

The chain uses TRBV27 and TRBJ2-3, with TRBD1 matching 11 bases. Germline CDR1 and CDR2: MNHEY and SMNVEV (reference sequence). V was pared by 1 base and J by 2 bases, with 2 bases of the junction left unmatched. CDR3 length: 16 amino acids. This CDR3 reads CASSLWDRGATDTQYF. The CDR3 nucleotides are TGTGCCAGCAGTTTATGGGACAGGGGGGCCACAGATACGCAGTATTTT.

The chain is built from TRBV24-1 and TRBJ2-7; the match to TRBD2 covers 7 bases. The CDR3 has 13 amino acids. The germline gives CDR1 KGHDR, CDR2 SFDVKD. The junction had 1 base not matched to a gene; V was cut back by 2 bases and J by 4 bases. CDR3: CATSDWGGYEQYF. For the CDR3, the DNA is TGTGCCACCAGTGATTGGGGGGGGTACGAGCAGTACTTC.

The rearrangement uses TRBV19 and TRBJ2-6; D unresolved. V gave up 11 bases and J gave up 0 bases, with 8 bases separating them. CDR3 size: 13 residues. The germline V gene encodes CDR1 LNHDA and CDR2 SQIVND (reference sequence). CDR3 protein: CASSPSGANVLTF. CDR3 sequence (DNA): TGTGCCTCAAGCCCCTCTGGGGCCAACGTCCTGACTTTC.

This clone was counted a single time. V is TRBV19 and J is TRBJ2-6; D is possibly TRBD2 (5 bases). Germline V CDR1 and CDR2: LNHDA, SQIVND (reference sequence). V was pared by 8 bases and J by 0 bases, with 11 bases between. The CDR3 is 15 residues long. CDR3 sequence (DNA): TGTGCCAGTCATACGGGATTCTCTGGGGCCAACGTCCTGACTTTC. As protein: CASHTGFSGANVLTF.

This clone was observed a single time. The chain employs TRBV6-1 and TRBJ1-1; D unclear. Between the trimmed V and J ends, which lost 2 bases and 6 bases, there was a span of 16 bases. The CDR3 contains 15 residues. Germline CDR1 is MNHNS and CDR2 is SASEGT. CDR3 sequence: CASSEMWRGFSEAFF. DNA for the CDR3: TGTGCCAGCAGTGAAATGTGGCGGGGATTCTCTGAAGCTTTCTTT.

V and J are TRBV10-3 and TRBJ2-1; D is possibly TRBD1 or TRBD2 (5 bases each). V shed 2 bases and J shed 6 bases, with 14 bases lying between them. CDR1 and CDR2 from the germline V gene are ENHRY and SYGVKD. This CDR3 contains 15 residues. CDR3 protein: CAISEEGRGSNEQFF. In DNA form, the CDR3 reads TGTGCCATCAGTGAGGAGGGACGTGGTTCCAATGAGCAGTTCTTC.

This chain uses TRBV18 with TRBJ2-3, with 10 bases lining up with TRBD2. The CDR3 spans 19 residues. The V gene's germline CDR1 is KGHSH and CDR2 LQKENI. V shed 6 bases, J shed 6 bases, and the junction held 21 bases outside the gene matches. As DNA, the CDR3 is TGTGCCAGCTCTTCCGAGCTAGCGGGAGAATTTTCGATTCATGATACGCAGTATTTT. Amino acids: CASSSELAGEFSIHDTQYF.

As DNA, the CDR3 is TGTGCCAGCAGCTTGGGTGCGGGAGATACTTTAGATACGCAGTATTTT. This codes for CASSLGAGDTLDTQYF. The gene calls are TRBV5-4 and TRBJ2-3; 7 bases map to TRBD2. The CDR3 has 16 amino acids. CDR1 SGHNT and CDR2 YYREEE come from the germline V gene (reference sequence). Trimming took 0 bases from V and 5 from J; bases not matched to a gene: 9.

J is TRBJ1-2 and V is TRBV6-6; D possibly corresponds to TRBD1 (5 bases). Germline CDR1 MNHNY, CDR2 SVGAGI (reference sequence). Trimming took 2 bases from V and 4 from J, leaving 11 bases between them. The CDR3 is 14 residues long. The CDR3: CASSYDSLGYGYTF. CDR3 DNA sequence: TGTGCCAGCAGTTACGACAGTCTAGGCTATGGCTACACCTTC.

This clone was detected a few times. V usage is TRBV3-1 (or the pseudogene TRBV3-2) and J usage is TRBJ2-7; TRBD1 might be the D (6 bases). V lost 4 bases and J lost 4, with 14 bases in between. The germline V gene encodes CDR1 LGHDT and CDR2 YNNKEL (reference sequence). This CDR3 region has 14 residues. The CDR3 DNA sequence: TGTGCCAGCAGCCCCCGACAGGAACGGTACGAGCAGTACTTC. It yields the protein CASSPRQERYEQYF.

This clone showed up just once. This chain links TRBV12-5 with TRBJ2-1, with TRBD2 matching 7 bases. V lost 0 bases and J lost 4; bases outside the gene matches: 6. This CDR3 region has 16 residues. Germline CDR1 LGHNT, CDR2 FRNRAP. CDR3 nucleotide sequence: TGTGCTAGTGGTTTGGTAGCGGCTAGCGGTTACAATGAGCAGTTCTTC. It yields the protein CASGLVAASGYNEQFF.

This clone is a singleton in its sample. The chain has TRBV27 and TRBJ1-2; D not resolved. Germline V gene data show CDR1 as MNHEY and CDR2 as SMNVEV (reference sequence). The CDR3 loop spans 15 amino acids. The V end lost 3 bases, the J end lost 3 bases, and 14 bases lay between the germline ends. In nucleotides, the CDR3 is TGTGCCAGCAGTTTCACCGGACCACGGGACTATGGCTACACCTTC. It specifies CASSFTGPRDYGYTF.

The V call is TRBV4-3, the J call TRBJ1-4; TRBD1 matches 8 bases. The CDR3 loop spans 15 amino acids. Trimming cost V 3 bases and J 5 bases; bases outside gene matches: 5. Germline CDR1 is LGHNA and CDR2 is YSLEER. CDR3 bases: TGCGCCAGCAGCCAGAGCCGGGACAGGAATGAAAAACTGTTTTTT. This sequence encodes CASSQSRDRNEKLFF.

J is TRBJ1-5 and V is TRBV7-9; D is possibly TRBD1 (6 bases). The V end was cut by 5 bases, the J end by 4 bases, with 18 bases between. The CDR3 length is 16 residues. Per germline, CDR1 SEHNR and CDR2 FQNEAQ (reference sequence). As DNA, the CDR3 is TGTGCCAGCAGCGCCGTGGGCCAGGGGCCAAATCAGCCCCAGCATTTT. Amino acid sequence: CASSAVGQGPNQPQHF. The variable domain in full, with the rest retrieved from reference TRBV7-9 and TRBJ1-5, is DTGVSQNPRHKITKRGQNVTFRCDPISEHNRLYWYRQTLGQGPEFLTYFQNEAQLEKSRLLSDRFSAERPKGSFSTLEIQRTEQGDSAMYLCASSAVGQGPNQPQHFGDGTRLSIL.

The chain links TRBV25-1 to TRBJ2-5; TRBD2 is a possible D gene (6 bases). The ends were cut back, 5 bases at V and 2 bases at J, with 18 bases in the middle. Per the germline V gene, CDR1 is MGHDK and CDR2 is SYGVNS. This CDR3 spans 16 amino acids. CDR3 sequence reads: CASSTRGGVGQETQYF. CDR3 bases: TGTGCCAGCAGTACAAGGGGCGGGGTGGGGCAAGAGACCCAGTACTTC.

The chain joins TRBV7-8 to TRBJ2-7; D might be TRBD2 (5 bases). Germline V CDR1 and CDR2: SGHVS, FQNEAQ. The CDR3 length is 14 residues. V gave up 2 bases and J gave up 2 bases, with 10 bases separating them. CDR3 in amino acids: CASSLSGGPYEQYF. CDR3 nucleotide sequence: TGTGCCAGCAGCTTAAGCGGTGGGCCCTACGAGCAGTACTTC.

This clone has only one observation. In nucleotides, the CDR3 is TGTGCCAGCAGGGGGGTCCTTAGAAACTACGAGCAGTACTTC. Amino acid sequence: CASRGVLRNYEQYF. The chain employs TRBV28 and TRBJ2-7; D is perhaps TRBD1 or TRBD2 (5 bases each). Germline assignment: CDR1 MDHEN and CDR2 SYDVKM. The CDR3 is 14 residues long. The V and J ends lost 6 bases and 3 bases respectively, with 15 bases between them.

The chain carries TRBV5-1 and TRBJ1-2; 8 positions agree with TRBD1. V was pared by 4 bases and J by 5 bases, with 7 bases of the junction left unmatched. The CDR3 is made up of 14 amino acids. Germline-derived CDR1 and CDR2 are SGHRS and YFSETQ. The CDR3 loop is CASSPGQGLYGYTF. The CDR3 nucleotides are TGCGCCAGCAGCCCCGGACAGGGCCTTTATGGCTACACCTTC.

This clone was observed a single time. The gene calls are TRBV9 and TRBJ2-5; 7 nucleotides agree with TRBD1. The CDR3 covers 15 residues. The V segment lost 3 bases and the J segment 2 bases; nucleotides outside the gene matches: 7. Germline loops: CDR1 SGDLS, CDR2 YYNGEE. For the CDR3, the DNA is TGTGCCAGCAGCGACCGAGGGGGCTATCAAGAGACCCAGTACTTC. Translated, it gives CASSDRGGYQETQYF.

The chain employs TRBV5-1 and TRBJ2-1; D is perhaps TRBD2 (5 bases). This CDR3 contains 15 residues. V shed 3 bases and J shed 3 bases, with 13 bases lying between them. Germline V CDR1 and CDR2: SGHRS, YFSETQ. CDR3 coding DNA: TGCGCCAGCAGCTACCGGGATTTCGACTACAATGAGCAGTTCTTC. This codes for CASSYRDFDYNEQFF.

J is TRBJ1-1 and V is TRBV5-1; the D is unclear. Per the germline V gene, CDR1 is SGHRS and CDR2 is YFSETQ. The CDR3 runs 13 residues. Trimming removed 1 base from V and 1 base from J, with 5 bases in between. The CDR3: CASSLIRNTEAFF. As DNA, the CDR3 is TGCGCCAGCAGCTTGATCAGGAACACTGAAGCTTTCTTT. Drawing the rest from reference TRBV5-1 and TRBJ1-1, the complete variable domain is KAGVTQTPRYLIKTRGQQVTLSCSPISGHRSVSWYQQTPGQGLQFLFEYFSETQRNKGNFPGRFSGRQFSNSRSEMNVSTLELGDSALYLCASSLIRNTEAFFGQGTRLTVV.

The chain employs TRBV5-1 and TRBJ2-5; D is unresolved. CDR1 and CDR2 (germline): SGHRS, YFSETQ. Trimming removed 0 bases at V and 0 bases at J, with 9 bases between. The CDR3 sequence is 15 residues long. The chain's CDR3 is CASSLAPANQETQYF. DNA of the CDR3: TGCGCCAGCAGCTTGGCTCCGGCCAACCAAGAGACCCAGTACTTC.

The rearrangement links TRBV7-6 to TRBJ2-1, with D perhaps matching TRBD2 (6 bases). The V end lost 10 bases, the J end lost 2 bases, and 24 bases lay between the germline ends. Looked up from germline, CDR1 is SGHVS and CDR2 is FNYEAQ. The CDR3 length is 17 residues. For the CDR3, the DNA is TGTGCCATTGAAGGTAGCGGCCCCGCCCCCACCTACAATGAGCAGTTCTTC. Amino acid sequence: CAIEGSGPAPTYNEQFF.

The table lists this clone with a count of one. The rearrangement uses TRBV9 and TRBJ2-5; no definite D call. The CDR3 is made up of 16 amino acids. V gave up 0 bases and J gave up 2 bases, with 14 bases separating them. In germline, CDR1 is SGDLS, CDR2 YYNGEE. Here the CDR3 DNA reads TGTGCCAGCAGCGTAGGACGGACGATTATACAAGAGACCCAGTACTTC. It is translated as CASSVGRTIIQETQYF.

The V call is TRBV30, the J call TRBJ1-2; D unclear. This CDR3 comprises 14 residues. Germline lookup yields CDR1 GTSNPN and CDR2 SVGIG (reference sequence). V was clipped by 2 bases and J by 4 bases, with 14 bases between them. The CDR3 region is CAWSINTGSYGYTF. The CDR3 nucleotides are TGTGCCTGGAGTATAAACACGGGGAGCTATGGCTACACCTTC.

The rearrangement joins TRBV12-3 or TRBV12-4 to TRBJ1-2; the D is unclear. Trimming pared 2 bases from V and 4 bases from J, leaving 8 bases between. This CDR3 contains 13 residues. CDR3 coding DNA: TGTGCCAGCAGTTTAACGGGGATCTATGGCTACACCTTC. It encodes CASSLTGIYGYTF.

The rearrangement joins TRBV6-5 to TRBJ2-7; D is unclear. V was clipped by 10 bases and J by 0 bases, with 13 bases between them. CDR1 is MNHEY, CDR2 SVGAGI, per germline. The CDR3 runs 13 residues. The CDR3 is CATKGRISYEQYF. In DNA form, the CDR3 reads TGTGCCACCAAGGGCCGAATCTCCTACGAGCAGTACTTC.

This clone appeared once. The chain couples TRBV7-9 to TRBJ1-4; a possible D gene is TRBD1 (5 bases). CDR1 is SEHNR, CDR2 FQNEAQ, per germline (reference sequence). The CDR3 spans 14 residues. The germline V and J ends were trimmed by 5 bases and 3 bases, with 10 bases remaining between them. The CDR3 spells CASSLRDPNEKLFF. The DNA of the CDR3 is TGTGCCAGCAGCCTCCGGGACCCTAATGAAAAACTGTTTTTT.